This TCR beta chain is from a study of T-cell reconstitution after alpha-beta-depleted transplantation in children. The CDR3 is 13 amino acids. V gave up 4 bases and J gave up 4 bases, with 13 bases separating them. Germline V gene sequence: CDR1 SQVTM, CDR2 ANQGSEA. Library preparation (for TCRbeta) was performed with unique molecular identifiers. MiXCR was run by TCRdb on the PCR reads, yielding one entry per CDR3 protein. Here the sample spans 200,000 to 250,000 distinct CDR3 sequences, approximately 9.5% being singletons. The chain carries TRBV29-1 and TRBJ2-5; tentative D call: TRBD2 (5 bases). The specimen was PBMCs from the stem cell graft donor, collected from the stem cell graft. The sequence was collected from a human donor who donated a stem cell graft to a child with acute lymphoblastic leukemia. The CDR3 protein is CSVGNHAGETQYF. The CDR3 coding sequence is TGCAGCGTTGGAAATCACGCGGGAGAGACCCAGTACTTC. Complete variable domain (other parts from reference TRBV29-1 and TRBJ2-5): SAVISQKPSRDICQRGTSLTIQCQVDSQVTMMFWYRQQPGQSLTLIATANQGSEATYESGFVIDKFPISRPNLTFSTLTVSNMSPEDSSIYLCSVGNHAGETQYFGPGTRLLVL.